The rows below give T cell receptor beta chains drawn from one sample of a study of monozygotic twins with inflammatory bowel disease. From its re-call of the 5' RACE reads, TCRdb lists each CDR3 protein once, without DNA. The sample table sets out roughly 140,000 distinct CDR3 sequences. The sequenced sample was blood. These receptors were taken from a human donor with ulcerative colitis or Crohn's disease, or a healthy co-twin of an affected twin (not recorded which). Both conserved end residues are part of each CDR3.

j_call	v_call	cdr3_aa
TRBJ1-1	TRBV7-2	CASSLVSEAFF
TRBJ1-3	TRBV6-2/TRBV6-3	CASSSWDSGNTIYF
TRBJ1-2	TRBV12-3/TRBV12-4	CASSSSGPGNYGYTF
TRBJ1-6	TRBV9	CASSPRDNSPLHF
TRBJ2-1	TRBV4-3	CASSQGKRIDEQFF
TRBJ2-2	TRBV20-1	CSAREPGQWNTGELFF
TRBJ2-7	TRBV5-1	CASSYTGGLGQYF
TRBJ2-3	TRBV5-1	CASGTGQNSGPRSYTQYF
TRBJ2-1	TRBV5-6	CASSGPGRGRDNEQFF
TRBJ2-7	TRBV6-1	CASNRGPQGYEQYF
TRBJ1-1	TRBV14	CASSRLQQYTEAFF
TRBJ1-6	TRBV12-3/TRBV12-4	CASSFSQEVSPLHF
TRBJ2-1	TRBV2	CASERGNYNEQFF
TRBJ2-7	TRBV3-1	CASSQGDEQYF
TRBJ2-3	TRBV12-2	CASGWEEVDTQYF
TRBJ2-2	TRBV5-6	CASSLSDRPTGELFF
TRBJ2-2	TRBV4-2	CASSHSSGANTGELFF
TRBJ1-1	TRBV7-2	CASSERLGPNTEAFF
TRBJ2-7	TRBV5-1	CASSLAAAYEQYF
TRBJ1-2	TRBV30	CAWMDGTGGRYTF
TRBJ2-1	TRBV6-1	CASSQLAGGQREQFF
TRBJ2-7	TRBV5-6	CASTSLGQGEYEQYF
TRBJ2-7	TRBV7-6	CASSRGPGQSSYEQYF
TRBJ2-5	TRBV27	CASSLFGAGDQETQYF
TRBJ2-1	TRBV6-4	CASSDEVSSYNEQFF
TRBJ1-2	TRBV11-2	CASSLGVMGYGYTF
TRBJ1-1	TRBV7-9	CASSDTTLSEAFF
TRBJ2-4	TRBV7-2	CASSLGPQGYIQYF